This T cell receptor beta chain was recovered during a study of T-cell reconstitution after alpha-beta-depleted transplantation in children. Unique molecular identifiers were used in preparing the TCRbeta library. Each CDR3 protein is one row after TCRdb ran MiXCR on the PCR reads. The top ten hold approximately 3.8% of the sample, which has some 390,000 distinct CDR3 sequences, approximately 20% seen once. This clonotype was seen only a few times. This CDR3 is 15 amino acids long. CDR1 and CDR2 from the germline V gene are SEHNR and FQNEAQ (reference sequence). Trimming at V came to 4 bases and at J to 15 bases, leaving 13 bases not matched to a gene.

This TCR was recovered from a human donor who donated a stem cell graft to a child with acute myeloid leukemia. The sequenced sample was PBMCs from the stem cell graft donor, obtained from the stem cell graft. This sequence joins TRBV7-9 and TRBJ2-3; 13 bases fit TRBD2. As DNA, the CDR3 is TGTGCCAGCAGCTCCCTACTAGCGGGAGGGCCGTATCTATATTTT. It yields the protein CASSSLLAGGPYLYF.